The sequence of this T cell receptor beta chain was determined in a study of blood T cell repertoires in COVID-19. Per the study methods: Amplifying reference gene primers gave estimates of nucleated cell counts. The method was immunoSEQ multiplex PCR; TCRdb's version includes in-frame clones alone and lacks a portion of them. Clone size and V and J calls were adopted from that table, with D and trimming inferred from the DNA. The sample lists over 200,000 clones; 85% to 90% were seen once. The recovered donors of Cohort 3 showed two negative PCRs, clearance, or symptom resolution. Germline trimming cut 3 bases from V and 2 bases from J; bases unmatched to any gene: 18. Germline V gene lookup returns CDR1 MDHEN and CDR2 SYDVKM. The CDR3 has 20 amino acids.

Sequenced sample: PBMCs or T cells enriched from blood (not recorded which). This chain connects TRBV28 to TRBJ2-3; 9 bases map to TRBD1. The receptor's source is a young man who had recovered from COVID-19. The CDR3 coding sequence is TGTGCCAGCAGTTTTGGGTCCGGCGGGACAGGGCTTATTGACACAGATACGCAGTATTTT. Translation gives CASSFGSGGTGLIDTDTQYF.